What follows are 7 T cell receptor beta chains derived from one specimen sequenced in a study of T cell repertoires in cytomegalovirus infection. TCRdb re-derived calls from the reads in MiXCR, one entry per CDR3 protein. The sample comprises under 350,000 distinct CDR3 sequences, over 7.5% of which are singletons, and over 3.5% rests with the top ten. The sequenced sample consisted of PBMCs. All receptors derive from a human donor in good health (CMV status not recorded). Some clones in this sample may be carry-over from other donors' samples.

This clonotype was detected ten times or more. V usage is TRBV7-2 and J usage is TRBJ1-5; weak D call: TRBD1 (5 bases). V lost 4 bases to trimming and J lost 4 bases, with 14 bases between them. The CDR3 extends over 15 amino acids. Germline V gene lookup returns CDR1 SGHTA and CDR2 FQGNSA. The CDR3 DNA reads as TGTGCCAGCAGCTCACTCGACGGGGGAAATCAGCCCCAGCATTTT. It specifies CASSSLDGGNQPQHF.

This clonotype was counted only a few times. The rearrangement uses TRBV6-1 and TRBJ2-2; D is perhaps TRBD1 or TRBD2 (5 bases each). The V end lost 7 bases, the J end lost 4 bases, and 10 bases lay between the germline ends. CDR1 and CDR2 from the germline V gene are MNHNS and SASEGT. The CDR3 contains 13 residues. CDR3 amino acids: CASTVGTTGELFF. CDR3 bases: TGTGCCAGCACCGTAGGGACCACCGGGGAGCTGTTTTTT.

The chain is built from TRBV20-1 and TRBJ2-3, with D hard to call. Germline values: CDR1 DFQATT, CDR2 SNEGSKA (reference sequence). Deletions cut 3 bases from V and 0 bases from J, with 7 bases between. The CDR3 has 13 residues. The DNA for the CDR3 is TGCAGTGCTAGGGACCAGAGCACAGATACGCAGTATTTT. Translation: CSARDQSTDTQYF.

This clonotype was picked up many times. The chain couples TRBV5-1 to TRBJ2-7; D not resolved. Germline CDR1 reads SGHRS; CDR2 reads YFSETQ. V lost 0 bases, J lost 1 base, and 14 bases lay in between. CDR3 length equals 16 residues. CDR3 protein: CASSLVQRLSSYEQYF. CDR3 bases: TGCGCCAGCAGCTTGGTTCAAAGGCTGTCTTCCTACGAGCAGTACTTC. Full variable domain (remainder filled in from reference TRBV5-1 and TRBJ2-7): KAGVTQTPRYLIKTRGQQVTLSCSPISGHRSVSWYQQTPGQGLQFLFEYFSETQRNKGNFPGRFSGRQFSNSRSEMNVSTLELGDSALYLCASSLVQRLSSYEQYFGPGTRLTVT.

This clonotype was seen more than once but under ten times. The rearrangement uses TRBV6-2 or TRBV6-3 and TRBJ2-2; 8 bases fit TRBD1. The CDR3 totals 16 residues. V dropped 5 bases and J dropped 1; count of bases not matched to a gene: 6. The V gene's germline CDR1 is MNHEY and CDR2 SVGEGT. In DNA form, the CDR3 reads TGTGCCAGCAGTGAGGCAGGGGGCTGGAACACCGGGGAGCTGTTTTTT. Translating gives CASSEAGGWNTGELFF.

The V and J genes are TRBV7-2 and TRBJ2-5; 7 bases match TRBD1. The CDR3 is 16 residues long. After removal of 5 bases from V and 4 bases from J, the junction contained 13 bases not matched to a gene. Germline V gene data show CDR1 as SGHTA and CDR2 as FQGNSA. The CDR3 DNA follows: TGTGCCAGCAGCCTAAACAGGGGTCAATCGGCAGAGACCCAGTACTTC. Translation: CASSLNRGQSAETQYF.

This clonotype has just a few counts. V is TRBV19 and J is TRBJ2-3, with TRBD2 identical over 7 bases. From germline, CDR1 is LNHDA and CDR2 SQIVND (reference sequence). J lost 3 bases, V lost 2 bases, and 2 bases had no gene match. CDR3 length: 14 residues. CDR3 loop: CASSIQGGTDTQYF. The CDR3 DNA follows: TGTGCCAGTAGTATACAGGGAGGGACAGATACGCAGTATTTT.